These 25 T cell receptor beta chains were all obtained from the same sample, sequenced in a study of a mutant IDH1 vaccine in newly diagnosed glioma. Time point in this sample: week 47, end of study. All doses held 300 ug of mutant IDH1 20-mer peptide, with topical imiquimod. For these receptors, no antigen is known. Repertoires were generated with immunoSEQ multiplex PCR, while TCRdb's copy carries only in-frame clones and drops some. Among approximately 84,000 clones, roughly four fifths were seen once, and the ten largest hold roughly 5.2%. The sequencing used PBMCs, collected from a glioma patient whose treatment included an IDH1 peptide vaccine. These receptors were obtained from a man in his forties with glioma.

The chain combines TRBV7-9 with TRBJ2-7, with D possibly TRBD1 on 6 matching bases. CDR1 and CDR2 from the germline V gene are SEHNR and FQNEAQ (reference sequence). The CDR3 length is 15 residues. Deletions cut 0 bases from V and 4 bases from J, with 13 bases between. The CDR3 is CASSLAFGRGYEQYF. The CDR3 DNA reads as TGTGCCAGCAGCTTAGCGTTCGGCAGGGGATACGAGCAGTACTTC.

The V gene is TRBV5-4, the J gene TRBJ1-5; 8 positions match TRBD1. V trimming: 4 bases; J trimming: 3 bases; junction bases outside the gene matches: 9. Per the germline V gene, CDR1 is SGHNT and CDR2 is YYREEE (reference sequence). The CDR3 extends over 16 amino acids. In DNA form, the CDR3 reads TGTGCCAGCAGCGATTCCGACAGGGGCGTCAATCAGCCCCAGCATTTT. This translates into CASSDSDRGVNQPQHF.

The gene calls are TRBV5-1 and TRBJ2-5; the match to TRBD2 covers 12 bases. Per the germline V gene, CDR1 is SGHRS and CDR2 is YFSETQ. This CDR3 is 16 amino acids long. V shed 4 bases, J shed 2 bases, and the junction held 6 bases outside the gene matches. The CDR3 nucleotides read TGCGCCAGCAGCACTGGGACTAGCGGGCCGCAAGAGACCCAGTACTTC. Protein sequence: CASSTGTSGPQETQYF.

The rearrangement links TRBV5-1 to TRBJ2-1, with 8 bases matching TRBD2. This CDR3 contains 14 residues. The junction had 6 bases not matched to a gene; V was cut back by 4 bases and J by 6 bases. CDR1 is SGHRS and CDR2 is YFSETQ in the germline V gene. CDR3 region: CASSGAGAFNEQFF. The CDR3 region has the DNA TGCGCCAGCAGCGGAGCGGGGGCTTTCAATGAGCAGTTCTTC.

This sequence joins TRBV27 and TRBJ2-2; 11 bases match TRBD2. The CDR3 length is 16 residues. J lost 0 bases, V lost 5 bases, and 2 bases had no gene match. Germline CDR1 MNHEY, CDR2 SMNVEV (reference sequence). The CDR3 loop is CASSELAGANTGELFF. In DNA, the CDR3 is TGTGCCAGCAGTGAACTAGCGGGGGCGAACACCGGGGAGCTGTTTTTT.

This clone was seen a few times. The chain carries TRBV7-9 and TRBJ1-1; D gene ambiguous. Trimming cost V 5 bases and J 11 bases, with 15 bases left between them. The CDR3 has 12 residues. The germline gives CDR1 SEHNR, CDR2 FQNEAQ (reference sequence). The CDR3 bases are TGTGCCAGCAGCAGAGCCGGGGTTTTGGCTTTCTTT. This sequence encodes CASSRAGVLAFF.

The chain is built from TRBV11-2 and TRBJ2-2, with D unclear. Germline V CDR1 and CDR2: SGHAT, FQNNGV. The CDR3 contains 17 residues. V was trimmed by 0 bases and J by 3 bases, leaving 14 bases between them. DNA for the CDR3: TGTGCCAGCAGCTTAGATTGGAGAAGAAGGCACACCGGGGAGCTGTTTTTT. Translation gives CASSLDWRRRHTGELFF.

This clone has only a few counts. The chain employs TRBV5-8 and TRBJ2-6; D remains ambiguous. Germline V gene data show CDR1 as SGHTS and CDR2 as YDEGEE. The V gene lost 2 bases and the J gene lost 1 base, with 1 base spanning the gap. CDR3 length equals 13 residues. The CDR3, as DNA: TGTGCCAGCAGCTTTTCTGGGGCCAACGTCCTGACTTTC. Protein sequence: CASSFSGANVLTF.

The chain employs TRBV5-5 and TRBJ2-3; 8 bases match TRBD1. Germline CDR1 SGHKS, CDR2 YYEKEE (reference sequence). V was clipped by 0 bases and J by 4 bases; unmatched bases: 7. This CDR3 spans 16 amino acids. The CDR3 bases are TGTGCCAGCAGCTTGGGGCCAGGGGGCAACGCAGATACGCAGTATTTT. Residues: CASSLGPGGNADTQYF.

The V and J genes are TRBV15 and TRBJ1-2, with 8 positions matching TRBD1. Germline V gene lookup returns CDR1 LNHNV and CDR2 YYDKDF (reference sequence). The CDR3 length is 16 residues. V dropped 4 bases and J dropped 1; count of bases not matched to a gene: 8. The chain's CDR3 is CATSMDRVLINYGYTF. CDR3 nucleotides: TGTGCCACCAGCATGGACAGGGTCCTTATTAACTATGGCTACACCTTC.

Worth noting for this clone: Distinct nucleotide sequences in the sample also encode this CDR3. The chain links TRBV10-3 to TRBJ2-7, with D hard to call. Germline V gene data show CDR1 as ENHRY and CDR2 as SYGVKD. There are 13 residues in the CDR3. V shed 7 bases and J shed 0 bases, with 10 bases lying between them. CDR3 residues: CAITSDHSYEQYF. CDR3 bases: TGTGCCATCACCTCAGACCACTCCTACGAGCAGTACTTC.

The chain's CDR3 is CASSIEAGLSGANVLTF. The CDR3 region has the DNA TGTGCCAGTAGTATAGAGGCTGGTCTCTCTGGGGCCAACGTCCTGACTTTC. The chain has TRBV19 and TRBJ2-6; D is undetermined. The CDR3 has 17 residues. The ends were cut back, 0 bases at V and 0 bases at J, with 9 bases in the middle. Germline-derived CDR1 and CDR2 are LNHDA and SQIVND (reference sequence). Together with reference TRBV19 and TRBJ2-6, the CDR3 gives the full variable domain: DGGITQSPKYLFRKEGQNVTLSCEQNLNHDAMYWYRQDPGQGLRLIYYSQIVNDFQKGDIAEGYSVSREKKESFPLTVTSAQKNPTAFYLCASSIEAGLSGANVLTFGAGSRLTVL.

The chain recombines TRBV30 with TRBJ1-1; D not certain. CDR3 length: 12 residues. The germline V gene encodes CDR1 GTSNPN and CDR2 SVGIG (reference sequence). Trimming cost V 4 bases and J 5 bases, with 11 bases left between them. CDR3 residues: CAWNEGRTEAFF. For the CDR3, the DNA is TGTGCCTGGAATGAGGGTCGGACTGAAGCTTTCTTT.

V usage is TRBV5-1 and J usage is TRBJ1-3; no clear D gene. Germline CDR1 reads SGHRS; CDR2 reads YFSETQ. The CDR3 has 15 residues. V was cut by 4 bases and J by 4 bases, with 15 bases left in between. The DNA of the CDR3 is TGCGCCAGCAGCGTAGACACCCGCCGGGGAAACACCATATATTTT. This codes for CASSVDTRRGNTIYF.

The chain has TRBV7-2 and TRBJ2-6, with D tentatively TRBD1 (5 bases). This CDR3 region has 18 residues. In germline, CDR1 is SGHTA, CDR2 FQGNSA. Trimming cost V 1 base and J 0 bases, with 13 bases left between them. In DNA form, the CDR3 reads TGTGCCAGCAGCTTAGACAGGCGCCCCCGCTCTGGGGCCAACGTCCTGACTTTC. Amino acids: CASSLDRRPRSGANVLTF. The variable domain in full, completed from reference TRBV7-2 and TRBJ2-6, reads GAGVSQSPSNKVTEKGKDVELRCDPISGHTALYWYRQSLGQGLEFLIYFQGNSAPDKSGLPSDRFSAERTGGSVSTLTIQRTQQEDSAVYLCASSLDRRPRSGANVLTFGAGSRLTVL.

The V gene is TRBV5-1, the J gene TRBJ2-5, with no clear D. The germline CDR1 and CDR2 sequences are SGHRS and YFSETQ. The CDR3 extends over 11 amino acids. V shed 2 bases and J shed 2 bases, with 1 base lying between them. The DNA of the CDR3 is TGCGCCAGCAGCTTTCAAGAGACCCAGTACTTC. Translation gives CASSFQETQYF.

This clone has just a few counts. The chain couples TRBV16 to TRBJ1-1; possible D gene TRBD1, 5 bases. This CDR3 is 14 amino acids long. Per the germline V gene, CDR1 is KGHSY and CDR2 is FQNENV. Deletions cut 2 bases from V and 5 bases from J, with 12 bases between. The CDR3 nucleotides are TGTGCCAGCAGCCAAGTTAATGGGGGGACTGAAGCTTTCTTT. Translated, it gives CASSQVNGGTEAFF.

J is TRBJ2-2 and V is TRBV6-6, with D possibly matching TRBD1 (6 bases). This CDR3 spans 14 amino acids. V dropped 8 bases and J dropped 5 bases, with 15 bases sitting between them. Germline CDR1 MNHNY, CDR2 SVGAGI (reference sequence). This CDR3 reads CASGQTGLTGELFF. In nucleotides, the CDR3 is TGTGCCAGCGGACAAACAGGGTTAACCGGGGAGCTGTTTTTT.

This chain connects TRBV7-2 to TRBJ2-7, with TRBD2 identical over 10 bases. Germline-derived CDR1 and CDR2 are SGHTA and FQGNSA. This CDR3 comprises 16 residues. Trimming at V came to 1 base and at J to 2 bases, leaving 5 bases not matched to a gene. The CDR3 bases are TGTGCCAGCAGCTTAGTTCCAGCGGGAGGGCCCTACGAGCAGTACTTC. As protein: CASSLVPAGGPYEQYF.

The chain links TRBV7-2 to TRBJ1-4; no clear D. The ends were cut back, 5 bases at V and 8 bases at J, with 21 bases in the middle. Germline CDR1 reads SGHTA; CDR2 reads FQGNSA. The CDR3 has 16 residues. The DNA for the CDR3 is TGTGCCAGCAGCAGGAAATCCCGGGCCCCGGGGGAAAAACTGTTTTTT. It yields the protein CASSRKSRAPGEKLFF.

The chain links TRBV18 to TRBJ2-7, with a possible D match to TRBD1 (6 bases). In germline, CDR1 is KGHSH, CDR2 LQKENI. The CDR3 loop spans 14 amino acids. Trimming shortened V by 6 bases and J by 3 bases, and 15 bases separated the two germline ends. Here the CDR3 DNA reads TGTGCCAGCTCTCCGGGGACGGGACACTACGAGCAGTACTTC. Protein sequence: CASSPGTGHYEQYF.

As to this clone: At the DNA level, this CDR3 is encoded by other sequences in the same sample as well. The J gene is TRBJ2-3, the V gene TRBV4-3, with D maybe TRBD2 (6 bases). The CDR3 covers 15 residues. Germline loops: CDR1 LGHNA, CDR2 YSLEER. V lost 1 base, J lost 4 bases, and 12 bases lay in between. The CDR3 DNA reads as TGCGCCAGCAGCCAAGCGGGGGTCGCGGCAGATACGCAGTATTTT. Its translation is CASSQAGVAADTQYF.

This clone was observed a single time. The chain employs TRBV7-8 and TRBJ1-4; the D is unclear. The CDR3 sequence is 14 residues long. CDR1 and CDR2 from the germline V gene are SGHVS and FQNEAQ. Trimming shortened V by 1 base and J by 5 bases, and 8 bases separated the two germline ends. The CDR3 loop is CASSLGQRNEKLFF. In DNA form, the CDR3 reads TGTGCCAGCAGCTTAGGGCAGCGAAATGAAAAACTGTTTTTT.

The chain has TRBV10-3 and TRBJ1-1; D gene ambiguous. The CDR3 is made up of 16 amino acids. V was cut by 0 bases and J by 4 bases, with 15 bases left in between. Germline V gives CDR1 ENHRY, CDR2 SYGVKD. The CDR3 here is CAISESIRVGGTEAFF. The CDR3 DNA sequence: TGTGCCATCAGTGAGTCGATAAGGGTCGGAGGCACTGAAGCTTTCTTT.

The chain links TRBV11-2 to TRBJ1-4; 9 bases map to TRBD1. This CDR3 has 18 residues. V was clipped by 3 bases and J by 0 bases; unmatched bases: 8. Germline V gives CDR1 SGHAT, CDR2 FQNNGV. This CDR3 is CASSLGRTGDATNEKLFF. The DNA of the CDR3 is TGTGCCAGCAGCTTGGGAAGGACAGGGGATGCAACTAATGAAAAACTGTTTTTT.